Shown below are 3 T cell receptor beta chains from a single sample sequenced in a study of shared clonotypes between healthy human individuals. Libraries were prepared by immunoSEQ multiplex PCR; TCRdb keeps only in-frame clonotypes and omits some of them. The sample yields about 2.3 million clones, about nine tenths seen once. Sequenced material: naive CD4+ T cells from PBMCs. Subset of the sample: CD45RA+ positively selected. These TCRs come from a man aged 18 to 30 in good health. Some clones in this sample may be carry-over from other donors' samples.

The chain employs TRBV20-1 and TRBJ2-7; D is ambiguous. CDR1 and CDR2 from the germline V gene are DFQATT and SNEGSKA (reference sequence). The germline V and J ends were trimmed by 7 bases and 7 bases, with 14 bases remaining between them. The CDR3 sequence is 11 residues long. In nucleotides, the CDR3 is TGCAGTGTACCGGAACCCGGGGAGCAGTACTTC. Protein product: CSVPEPGEQYF.

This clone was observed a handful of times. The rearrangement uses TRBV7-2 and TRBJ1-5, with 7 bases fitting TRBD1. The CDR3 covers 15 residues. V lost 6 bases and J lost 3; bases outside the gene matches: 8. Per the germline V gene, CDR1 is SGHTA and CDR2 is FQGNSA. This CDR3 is CASSSGGRLNQPQHF. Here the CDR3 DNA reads TGTGCCAGCAGTTCAGGGGGACGGCTCAATCAGCCCCAGCATTTT.

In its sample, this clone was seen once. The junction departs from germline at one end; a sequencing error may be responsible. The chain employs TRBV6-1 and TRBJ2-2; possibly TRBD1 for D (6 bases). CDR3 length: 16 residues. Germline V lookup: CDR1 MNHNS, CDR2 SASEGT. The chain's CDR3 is CASSEPPGHSLGGLFF. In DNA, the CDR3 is TGTGCCAGCAGTGAGCCACCGGGACACTCACTAGGGGGGCTGTTTTTT.